These 21 T cell receptor beta chains were sequenced from one sample in a study of OX40 agonist ivuxolimab in advanced cancers. TCRdb's copy holds only in-frame clones and misses some; the assay was immunoSEQ multiplex PCR. The sample records roughly 88,000 clones, 80% to 90% being singletons. The sequenced sample was CD4+ or CD8+ T cells sorted from blood, obtained in a trial of the OX40 agonist ivuxolimab. Receptors were obtained from an adult with an advanced solid tumor such as melanoma, head and neck, liver or kidney cancer.

This clone was detected once. The J gene is TRBJ1-5, the V gene TRBV12-5; 7 bases line up with TRBD1. Per the germline V gene, CDR1 is LGHNT and CDR2 is FRNRAP. V lost 5 bases to trimming and J lost 7 bases; unmatched junction nucleotides: 8. This CDR3 spans 14 amino acids. Written as DNA, the CDR3 is TGTGCTAGTGGTCCCTCAGGGGGGGGCCAGCCCCAGCATTTT. Encoded protein: CASGPSGGGQPQHF. The variable domain in full, with the rest retrieved from reference TRBV12-5 and TRBJ1-5, is DARVTQTPRHKVTEMGQEVTMRCQPILGHNTVFWYRQTMMQGLELLAYFRNRAPLDDSGMPKDRFSAEMPDATLATLKIQPSEPRDSAVYFCASGPSGGGQPQHFGDGTRLSIL.

This chain links TRBV5-4 with TRBJ2-3; 12 bases match TRBD2. CDR3 length equals 18 residues. Per the germline V gene, CDR1 is SGHNT and CDR2 is YYREEE (reference sequence). With V trimmed by 3 bases and J by 4 bases, 12 bases remained unmatched. The CDR3 DNA is TGTGCCAGCAGCTCAAGTCTCCTAGCGGGAGGGCCCGCAGATACGCAGTATTTT. Translating it yields CASSSSLLAGGPADTQYF. The complete variable domain, with remaining parts taken from reference TRBV5-4 and TRBJ2-3, reads ETGVTQSPTHLIKTRGQQVTLRCSSQSGHNTVSWYQQALGQGPQFIFQYYREEENGRGNFPPRFSGLQFPNYSSELNVNALELDDSALYLCASSSSLLAGGPADTQYFGPGTRLTVL.

J is TRBJ2-7 and V is TRBV6-1; D remains ambiguous. The CDR3 covers 15 residues. The germline CDR1 and CDR2 sequences are MNHNS and SASEGT. The V end lost 1 base, the J end lost 1 base, and 11 bases lay between the germline ends. In DNA, the CDR3 is TGTGCCAGCAGTGAAGAATATGGCCTTTCCTACGAGCAGTACTTC. Translation gives CASSEEYGLSYEQYF.

This chain joins TRBV19 and TRBJ1-1, with TRBD1 matching 10 bases. This CDR3 has 15 amino acids. Germline CDR1 and CDR2: LNHDA and SQIVND (reference sequence). The ends lost 5 bases at V and 1 base at J; junction bases unmatched: 4. CDR3 sequence (DNA): TGTGCCAGTAGTGACAGGGGGCTTGGGAACACTGAAGCTTTCTTT. Amino acid sequence: CASSDRGLGNTEAFF.

This sequence joins TRBV19 and TRBJ1-5, with unresolved D. The ends were cut back, 7 bases at V and 7 bases at J, with 17 bases in the middle. This CDR3 region has 14 residues. CDR1 and CDR2 (germline): LNHDA, SQIVND (reference sequence). CDR3 in DNA: TGTGCCAGTACCAAACTAGTGGGGAACCAGCCCCAGCATTTT. The encoded protein is CASTKLVGNQPQHF.

The V call is TRBV5-1, the J call TRBJ2-6; no reliable D call. This CDR3 has 17 amino acids. Trimming took off 1 base at V and 3 bases at J, with 14 bases between the two ends. CDR1 is SGHRS, CDR2 YFSETQ, per germline. CDR3 DNA: TGCGCCAGCAGCTTGTCGGACCCTGTAAGTGGGGCCAACGTCCTGACTTTC. Its protein is CASSLSDPVSGANVLTF.

The gene calls are TRBV10-2 and TRBJ2-1; TRBD2 agrees at 8 bases. The CDR3 consists of 15 residues. Germline V gene lookup returns CDR1 WSHSY and CDR2 SAAADI. Trimming removed 7 bases from V and 6 bases from J; junction bases left unmatched: 11. CDR3 amino acids: CASTVSGGSPNEQFF. The CDR3 DNA reads as TGCGCCAGCACCGTGTCGGGAGGGAGCCCCAATGAGCAGTTCTTC.

The CDR3 is CASSITGTTEAFF. The CDR3 coding sequence is TGTGCCAGTAGCATTACAGGGACCACTGAAGCTTTCTTT. The chain couples TRBV19 to TRBJ1-1, with a possible D match to TRBD1 (6 bases). Deletions cut 6 bases from V and 4 bases from J, with 12 bases between. The CDR3 is 13 amino acids. The germline gives CDR1 LNHDA, CDR2 SQIVND (reference sequence).

The chain recombines TRBV10-2 with TRBJ2-2; 13 nucleotides line up with TRBD2. This CDR3 is built from 17 residues. Trimming removed 8 bases from V and 7 bases from J; junction bases left unmatched: 13. Germline CDR1 WSHSY, CDR2 SAAADI. Written as DNA, the CDR3 is TGCGCCAGCCTGAAGACTAGCGGGAGGAGGGGGAGCGGGGAGCTGTTTTTT. Its protein is CASLKTSGRRGSGELFF.

J is TRBJ1-1 and V is TRBV7-8; D is possibly TRBD1 (5 bases). The CDR3 covers 13 residues. Trimming stripped 3 bases from V and 5 bases from J, with 10 bases between. Germline V gene sequence: CDR1 SGHVS, CDR2 FQNEAQ. CDR3: CASSLGEGTEAFF. CDR3 DNA sequence: TGTGCCAGCAGCTTGGGGGAAGGAACTGAAGCTTTCTTT.

The chain couples TRBV6-5 to TRBJ2-3, with D hard to call. CDR3 length: 14 amino acids. Between the trimmed V and J ends, which lost 2 bases and 0 bases, there was a span of 6 bases. Germline V lookup: CDR1 MNHEY, CDR2 SVGAGI. The CDR3 loop reads CASSYNPSTDTQYF. CDR3 sequence (DNA): TGTGCCAGCAGTTACAACCCTAGCACAGATACGCAGTATTTT.

The rearrangement joins TRBV5-1 to TRBJ2-7, with D possibly matching TRBD1 (6 bases). The V gene's germline CDR1 is SGHRS and CDR2 YFSETQ. The CDR3 has 14 amino acids. Trimming cost V 4 bases and J 1 base, with 12 bases left between them. The CDR3 DNA reads as TGCGCCAGCAGCGGGAACAGGGTGTCCTACGAGCAGTACTTC. Protein sequence: CASSGNRVSYEQYF.

This chain links TRBV19 with TRBJ2-5; 9 nucleotides line up with TRBD1. From germline, CDR1 is LNHDA and CDR2 SQIVND (reference sequence). Trimming at V came to 3 bases and at J to 3 bases, leaving 5 bases not matched to a gene. The CDR3 consists of 15 residues. The CDR3 loop is CASSIFGTGKETQYF. In DNA form, the CDR3 reads TGTGCCAGTAGTATTTTTGGGACAGGGAAAGAGACCCAGTACTTC.

The genes are TRBV19 and TRBJ1-5; D not certain. The CDR3 is 18 amino acids. V shed 2 bases and J shed 0 bases, with 17 bases lying between them. Germline V gene sequence: CDR1 LNHDA, CDR2 SQIVND (reference sequence). The CDR3 bases are TGTGCCAGTAGTATACAACGCGGGCAGCTTTATAGCAATCAGCCCCAGCATTTT. Translated, it gives CASSIQRGQLYSNQPQHF.

This rearrangement joins TRBV7-8 to TRBJ1-3, with 11 bases that match TRBD1. CDR3 length equals 15 residues. Germline values: CDR1 SGHVS, CDR2 FQNEAQ. Trimming took 2 bases from V and 8 from J; bases not matched to a gene: 5. Here the CDR3 reads CASSLSGTGGDTIYF. CDR3 bases: TGTGCCAGCAGCTTATCGGGGACAGGGGGGGACACCATATATTTT.

The rearrangement links TRBV29-1 to TRBJ1-3; D possibly corresponds to TRBD1 (5 bases). The V end lost 4 bases, the J end lost 8 bases, and 12 bases lay between the germline ends. The germline CDR1 and CDR2 sequences are SQVTM and ANQGSEA. The length of the CDR3 is 12 residues. CDR3 loop: CSVAPPGDTIYF. CDR3 nucleotides: TGCAGCGTTGCGCCCCCGGGGGACACCATATATTTT.

This chain connects TRBV5-1 to TRBJ2-5; D gene unclear. The germline V gene has CDR1 SGHRS and CDR2 YFSETQ. The germline V and J ends were trimmed by 4 bases and 2 bases, with 9 bases remaining between them. The CDR3 loop spans 13 amino acids. CDR3 DNA sequence: TGCGCCAGCAGCCCCCTCCTACAAGAGACCCAGTACTTC. This sequence encodes CASSPLLQETQYF.

The rearrangement uses TRBV10-3 and TRBJ1-5, with TRBD1 identical over 8 bases. The trim removed 2 bases at V and 1 base at J, leaving 7 bases unmatched. There are 17 residues in the CDR3. The V gene's germline CDR1 is ENHRY and CDR2 SYGVKD. The CDR3 is CAISETQGAYSNQPQHF. The DNA of the CDR3 is TGTGCCATCAGTGAGACCCAGGGGGCCTACAGCAATCAGCCCCAGCATTTT.

The V call is TRBV19, the J call TRBJ1-4, with 7 bases fitting TRBD1. This CDR3 has 14 residues. J lost 3 bases, V lost 5 bases, and 3 bases had no gene match. CDR1 is LNHDA, CDR2 SQIVND, per germline (reference sequence). Here the CDR3 reads CASSVGTANEKLFF. CDR3 DNA sequence: TGTGCCAGTAGTGTCGGGACAGCTAATGAAAAACTGTTTTTT.

The chain recombines TRBV11-1 with TRBJ1-2; 9 bases are shared with TRBD1. Germline V CDR1 and CDR2: SGHAT, FQDESV (reference sequence). V trimming: 7 bases; J trimming: 1 base; junction bases outside the gene matches: 10. The CDR3 totals 16 residues. The CDR3 protein is CASTDTGTGFNYGYTF. The DNA for the CDR3 is TGTGCCAGCACCGATACCGGGACAGGGTTTAACTATGGCTACACCTTC.

This clone occurred a few times. This chain joins TRBV7-9 and TRBJ2-7; D is uncertain. Germline V gene lookup returns CDR1 SEHNR and CDR2 FQNEAQ (reference sequence). CDR3 size: 13 residues. Trimming removed 5 bases at V and 6 bases at J, with 14 bases between. The CDR3 is CASSPGGLREQYV. As DNA, the CDR3 is TGTGCCAGCAGCCCGGGCGGCCTCCGCGAGCAGTACGTC.